This TCR beta chain was documented in a study of blood T cell repertoires in COVID-19. The overall study: PBMCs, B-cell-depleted T cells, or T cells provided the cDNA or gDNA that made up the material.

The CDR3 length is 18 residues. Germline V gives CDR1 SGHRS, CDR2 YFSETQ. The ends lost 4 bases at V and 5 bases at J; junction bases unmatched: 16. Repertoires were generated with immunoSEQ multiplex PCR, while TCRdb's copy carries only in-frame clones and drops some. The data show more than 100,000 clones, with 84% seen just once and around 13% held by the top ten. This clonotype was obtained from a woman in her twenties or thirties who had recovered from COVID-19. The V and J genes are TRBV5-1 and TRBJ2-7, with TRBD2 identical over 12 bases. Sequences were obtained from peripheral blood. This CDR3 is CASSPRSLAGGSRHEQYF. DNA for the CDR3: TGCGCCAGCAGCCCCAGGTCCCTAGCGGGGGGGTCTCGTCACGAGCAGTACTTC.